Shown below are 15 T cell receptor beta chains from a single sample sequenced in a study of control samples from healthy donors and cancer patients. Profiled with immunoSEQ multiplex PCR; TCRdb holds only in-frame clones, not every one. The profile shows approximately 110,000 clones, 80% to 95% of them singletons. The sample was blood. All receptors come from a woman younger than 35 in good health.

The CDR3: CSVRHNTEAFF. The CDR3 nucleotides read TGCAGCGTCCGACACAACACTGAAGCTTTCTTT. The chain uses TRBV29-1 and TRBJ1-1, with D uncertain. There are 11 residues in the CDR3. Per germline, CDR1 SQVTM and CDR2 ANQGSEA. V shed 6 bases and J shed 2 bases, with 7 bases lying between them.

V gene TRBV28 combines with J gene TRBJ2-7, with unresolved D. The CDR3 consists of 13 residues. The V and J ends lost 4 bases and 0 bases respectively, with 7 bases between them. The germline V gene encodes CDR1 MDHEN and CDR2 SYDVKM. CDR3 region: CASSSPSSYEQYF. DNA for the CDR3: TGTGCCAGCAGTTCGCCCTCCTCCTACGAGCAGTACTTC.

This CDR3 is CASSWTSGRANQETQYF. In DNA form, the CDR3 reads TGTGCCAGCAGTTGGACTAGCGGGAGGGCCAACCAAGAGACCCAGTACTTC. J is TRBJ2-5 and V is TRBV6-2 or TRBV6-3; TRBD2 aligns across 15 bases. The CDR3 runs 17 residues. Germline V lookup: CDR1 MNHEY, CDR2 SVGEGT. J lost 0 bases, V lost 4 bases, and 3 bases had no gene match.

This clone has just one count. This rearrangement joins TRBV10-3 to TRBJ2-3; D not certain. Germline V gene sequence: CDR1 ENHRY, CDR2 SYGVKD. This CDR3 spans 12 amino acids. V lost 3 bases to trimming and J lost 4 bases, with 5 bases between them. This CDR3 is CAISETADTQYF. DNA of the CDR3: TGTGCCATCAGTGAAACAGCAGATACGCAGTATTTT.

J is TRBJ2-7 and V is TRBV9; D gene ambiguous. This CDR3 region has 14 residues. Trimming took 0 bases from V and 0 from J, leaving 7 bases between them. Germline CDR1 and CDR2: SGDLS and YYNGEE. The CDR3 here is CASSVGVVSYEQYF. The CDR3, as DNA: TGTGCCAGCAGCGTAGGGGTCGTCTCCTACGAGCAGTACTTC.

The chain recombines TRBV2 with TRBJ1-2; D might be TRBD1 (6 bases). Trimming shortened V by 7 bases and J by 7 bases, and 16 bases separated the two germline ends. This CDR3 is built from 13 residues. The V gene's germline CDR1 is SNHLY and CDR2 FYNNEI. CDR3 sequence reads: CASNQGRGPGYTF. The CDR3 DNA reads TGTGCCAGCAACCAGGGACGGGGGCCTGGCTACACCTTC.

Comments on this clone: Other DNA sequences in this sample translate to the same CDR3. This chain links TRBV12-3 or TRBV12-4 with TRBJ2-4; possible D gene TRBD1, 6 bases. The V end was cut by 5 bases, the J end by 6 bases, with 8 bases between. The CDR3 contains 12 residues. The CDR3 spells CASSPRGNIQYF. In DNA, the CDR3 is TGTGCCAGCAGTCCCAGGGGAAACATTCAGTACTTC.

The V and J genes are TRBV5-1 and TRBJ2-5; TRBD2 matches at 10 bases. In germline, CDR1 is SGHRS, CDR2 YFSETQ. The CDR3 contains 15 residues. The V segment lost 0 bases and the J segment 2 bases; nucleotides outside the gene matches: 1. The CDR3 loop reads CASSLGTSGQETQYF. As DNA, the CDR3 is TGCGCCAGCAGCTTGGGGACTAGCGGTCAAGAGACCCAGTACTTC.

CDR3: CASGFLEALTQYF. In DNA form, the CDR3 reads TGTGCTAGTGGTTTTTTAGAGGCCTTGACGCAGTATTTT. V usage is TRBV12-5 and J usage is TRBJ2-3; D gene uncertain. Trimming shortened V by 3 bases and J by 9 bases, and 13 bases separated the two germline ends. Germline CDR1 reads LGHNT; CDR2 reads FRNRAP. The CDR3 contains 13 residues.

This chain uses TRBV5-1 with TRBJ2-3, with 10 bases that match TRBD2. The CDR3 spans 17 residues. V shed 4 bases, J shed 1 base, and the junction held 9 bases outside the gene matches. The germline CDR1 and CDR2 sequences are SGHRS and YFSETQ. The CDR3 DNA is TGCGCCAGCAGCCTTAATAGCGGGGGGCTTGGCACAGATACGCAGTATTTT. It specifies CASSLNSGGLGTDTQYF.

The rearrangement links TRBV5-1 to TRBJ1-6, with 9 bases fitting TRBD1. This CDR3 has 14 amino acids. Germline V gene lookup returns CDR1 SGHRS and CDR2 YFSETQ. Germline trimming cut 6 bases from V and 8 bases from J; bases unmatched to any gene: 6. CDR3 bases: TGCGCCAGCACAAGGGACAGGGTGGATTCACCCCTCCACTTT. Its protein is CASTRDRVDSPLHF.

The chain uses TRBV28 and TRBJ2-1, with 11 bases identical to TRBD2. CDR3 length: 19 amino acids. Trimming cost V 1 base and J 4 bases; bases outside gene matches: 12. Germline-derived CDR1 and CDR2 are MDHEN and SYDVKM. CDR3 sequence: CASSLLGLAEVLPYNEQFF. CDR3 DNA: TGTGCCAGCAGTTTATTGGGACTAGCGGAGGTGCTTCCTTACAATGAGCAGTTCTTC. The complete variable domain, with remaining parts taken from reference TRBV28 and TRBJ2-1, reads DVKVTQSSRYLVKRTGEKVFLECVQDMDHENMFWYRQDPGLGLRLIYFSYDVKMKEKGDIPEGYSVSREKKERFSLILESASTNQTSMYLCASSLLGLAEVLPYNEQFFGPGTRLTVL.

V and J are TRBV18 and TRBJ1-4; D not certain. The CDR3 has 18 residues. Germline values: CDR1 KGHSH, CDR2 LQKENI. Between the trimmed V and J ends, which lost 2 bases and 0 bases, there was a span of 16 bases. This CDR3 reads CASSPWVSGDATNEKLFF. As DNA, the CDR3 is TGTGCCAGCTCACCATGGGTTAGCGGGGATGCAACTAATGAAAAACTGTTTTTT.

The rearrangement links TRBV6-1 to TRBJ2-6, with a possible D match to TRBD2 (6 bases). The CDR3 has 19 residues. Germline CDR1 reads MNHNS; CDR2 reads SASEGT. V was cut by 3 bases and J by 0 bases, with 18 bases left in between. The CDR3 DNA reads TGTGCCAGCAGTGATCCGATAGCGGAAATTCTCTCTGGGGCCAACGTCCTGACTTTC. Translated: CASSDPIAEILSGANVLTF.

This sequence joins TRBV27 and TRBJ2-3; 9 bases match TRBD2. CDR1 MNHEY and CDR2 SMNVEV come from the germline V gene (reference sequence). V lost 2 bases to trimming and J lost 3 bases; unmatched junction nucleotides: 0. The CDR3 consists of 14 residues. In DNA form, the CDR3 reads TGTGCCAGCAGTTTACTAGCGGGGACAGATACGCAGTATTTT. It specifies CASSLLAGTDTQYF.